These 27 T cell receptor beta chains were all obtained from the same sample, sequenced in a study of shared clonotypes between healthy human individuals. The protocol was immunoSEQ multiplex PCR, while the TCRdb copy is restricted to in-frame clones and leaves out a portion. The sample lists around 95,000 clones; roughly 69% were seen once. Specimen: memory CD8+ T cells sorted from blood. Subset described: CD45RO+ cells pooled with CCR7-negative TemRA cells. The source is a man aged 25-45 years in good health.

The chain links TRBV5-4 to TRBJ2-5; possibly TRBD1 or TRBD2 for D (5 bases each). Trimming took 4 bases from V and 7 from J, leaving 17 bases between them. Germline V lookup: CDR1 SGHNT, CDR2 YYREEE (reference sequence). The CDR3 is made up of 14 amino acids. The CDR3 loop reads CASSEGYRSGTQYF. The CDR3 bases are TGTGCCAGCAGCGAGGGGTATCGCTCTGGGACCCAGTACTTC.

The chain employs TRBV7-7 and TRBJ2-7; TRBD1 is a possible D gene (6 bases). CDR1 is SSHAT and CDR2 is FNYEAQ in the germline V gene (reference sequence). CDR3 length: 14 residues. Trimming stripped 5 bases from V and 4 bases from J, with 15 bases between. The CDR3 coding sequence is TGTGCCAGCAGCCCCCAGGGGAGTCCTTACGAGCAGTACTTC. It is translated as CASSPQGSPYEQYF. Drawing the rest from reference TRBV7-7 and TRBJ2-7, the complete variable domain is GAGVSQSPRYKVTKRGQDVTLRCDPISSHATLYWYQQALGQGPEFLTYFNYEAQPDKSGLPSDRFSAERPEGSISTLTIQRTEQRDSAMYRCASSPQGSPYEQYFGPGTRLTVT.

This chain connects TRBV2 to TRBJ1-4, with D tentatively TRBD1 (5 bases). CDR1 is SNHLY and CDR2 is FYNNEI in the germline V gene. Trimming left V 8 bases short and J 5 bases short, with 15 bases between. The CDR3 is 14 residues long. CDR3 region: CASGDDRGNEKLFF. In DNA, the CDR3 is TGTGCCAGCGGAGACGACAGAGGGAATGAAAAACTGTTTTTT. The whole variable domain, filled in from reference TRBV2 and TRBJ1-4, reads EPEVTQTPSHQVTQMGQEVILRCVPISNHLYFYWYRQILGQKVEFLVSFYNNEISEKSEIFDDQFSVERPDGSNFTLKIRSTKLEDSAMYFCASGDDRGNEKLFFGSGTQLSVL.

This clone appeared a few times. The rearrangement joins TRBV25-1 to TRBJ2-4, with 7 bases identical to TRBD1. The CDR3 is made up of 14 amino acids. V dropped 7 bases and J dropped 9; count of bases not matched to a gene: 12. The germline V gene has CDR1 MGHDK and CDR2 SYGVNS. The CDR3 protein is CASTKGGESIIQYF. The CDR3 DNA is TGTGCCAGCACGAAAGGGGGCGAATCAATCATTCAGTACTTC.

In its sample, this clone was seen a few times. The rearrangement uses TRBV30 and TRBJ2-1, with TRBD1 matching 8 bases. V gave up 1 base and J gave up 6 bases; unmatched junction bases: 5. Germline V gene data show CDR1 as GTSNPN and CDR2 as SVGIG (reference sequence). The CDR3 totals 14 residues. The CDR3 here is CAWSGGTGSNEQFF. The CDR3 region has the DNA TGTGCCTGGAGTGGGGGGACAGGTTCCAATGAGCAGTTCTTC.

In this sample, this clone turned up a few times. J is TRBJ2-1 and V is TRBV7-8; TRBD1 or TRBD2 may be the D gene (5 bases each). V lost 5 bases and J 2 bases, leaving 13 bases between the germline ends. Germline V gene sequence: CDR1 SGHVS, CDR2 FQNEAQ. The CDR3 loop spans 15 amino acids. CDR3 protein: CASSTGPSTYNEQFF. As DNA, the CDR3 is TGTGCCAGCAGCACGGGACCGTCAACCTACAATGAGCAGTTCTTC.

Many counts were recorded for this clone. The chain couples TRBV10-1 to TRBJ2-3, with D tentatively TRBD2 (6 bases). There are 14 residues in the CDR3. Trimming shortened V by 5 bases and J by 1 base, and 10 bases separated the two germline ends. The germline V gene has CDR1 WNHNN and CDR2 SYGVQD (reference sequence). In nucleotides, the CDR3 is TGCGCCAGCAGTCGGGACTTTGGCACAGATACGCAGTATTTT. Encoded protein: CASSRDFGTDTQYF.

Written as DNA, the CDR3 is TGTGCCAGCAGTTATGAAGCCTACGAGCAGTACTTC. It encodes CASSYEAYEQYF. The V gene is TRBV6-6, the J gene TRBJ2-7, with D uncertain. V gave up 3 bases and J gave up 2 bases, with 5 bases separating them. Germline V CDR1 and CDR2: MNHNY, SVGAGI (reference sequence). The CDR3 extends over 12 amino acids.

The rearrangement joins TRBV4-1 to TRBJ1-3; TRBD1 matches 8 bases. Germline CDR1 MGHRA, CDR2 YSYEKL. This CDR3 comprises 17 residues. The trim removed 4 bases at V and 2 bases at J, leaving 10 bases unmatched. CDR3: CASSLWDRRETGNTIYF. In DNA, the CDR3 is TGCGCCAGCAGCCTTTGGGACAGGCGTGAGACTGGAAACACCATATATTTT.

This chain uses TRBV6-1 with TRBJ2-4, with 7 bases aligning to TRBD1. Germline CDR1 is MNHNS and CDR2 is SASEGT. The CDR3 extends over 16 amino acids. V was clipped by 1 base and J by 0 bases; unmatched bases: 3. The CDR3 bases are TGTGCCAGCAGTGAAGTCCCAGGGGGAGCCAAAAACATTCAGTACTTC. This translates into CASSEVPGGAKNIQYF.

This clone was detected only a few times. The chain recombines TRBV5-6 with TRBJ2-7, with TRBD1 as a possible D gene (6 bases). Germline V gene sequence: CDR1 SGHDT, CDR2 YYEEEE. The CDR3 totals 14 residues. Trimming pared 4 bases from V and 7 bases from J, leaving 18 bases between. DNA for the CDR3: TGTGCCAGCAGCATGGATGGGGGCGCGGATGAGCAGTACTTC. Encoded protein: CASSMDGGADEQYF.

In this sample, this clone turned up many times. This chain links TRBV5-5 with TRBJ2-1, with D perhaps matching TRBD1 (6 bases). This CDR3 comprises 15 residues. CDR1 is SGHKS and CDR2 is YYEKEE in the germline V gene (reference sequence). Trimming left V 1 base short and J 9 bases short, with 17 bases between. CDR3 protein: CASSLLGSRDTEQFF. The CDR3 bases are TGTGCCAGCAGCTTGTTAGGGTCTCGGGACACTGAGCAGTTCTTC.

The chain carries TRBV7-9 and TRBJ2-1, with D possibly matching TRBD2 (5 bases). Trimming pared 4 bases from V and 6 bases from J, leaving 10 bases between. The CDR3 contains 13 residues. The germline V gene encodes CDR1 SEHNR and CDR2 FQNEAQ (reference sequence). CDR3 region: CASSSDWGNEQFF. Here the CDR3 DNA reads TGTGCCAGCAGCTCGGACTGGGGCAATGAGCAGTTCTTC.

The chain combines TRBV5-4 with TRBJ2-1; unclear D gene. The ends were cut back, 4 bases at V and 9 bases at J, with 20 bases in the middle. The CDR3 covers 15 residues. CDR1 is SGHNT, CDR2 YYREEE, per germline (reference sequence). The CDR3 loop is CASSQDLDTSAEQFF. In DNA, the CDR3 is TGTGCCAGCAGCCAAGATCTCGACACCTCAGCTGAGCAGTTCTTC.

V and J are TRBV6-1 and TRBJ2-7; D may be TRBD2 (5 bases). V gave up 7 bases and J gave up 0 bases, with 10 bases separating them. The CDR3 is 13 residues long. The germline V gene has CDR1 MNHNS and CDR2 SASEGT. The CDR3 reads CASTTRGSYEQYF. CDR3 bases: TGTGCCAGCACCACCCGGGGCTCCTACGAGCAGTACTTC.

The rearrangement uses TRBV7-2 and TRBJ2-5; D is uncertain. The J call may be wrong; the DNA end is better matched by TRBJ2-7. From germline, CDR1 is SGHTA and CDR2 FQGNSA. The CDR3 totals 15 residues. CDR3 nucleotide sequence: TGTGCCAGCAGCTCGGGCCCCTCCGGATCCTACGAGCAGTACTTC. Amino acids: CASSSGPSGSYEQYF.

This chain connects TRBV18 to TRBJ2-7; D not resolved. Trimming pared 2 bases from V and 5 bases from J, leaving 7 bases between. The germline V gene encodes CDR1 KGHSH and CDR2 LQKENI. The CDR3 extends over 12 amino acids. CDR3 sequence: CASSPGLDEQYF. The CDR3 bases are TGTGCCAGCTCACCAGGGCTCGACGAGCAGTACTTC.

This clone was detected ten times or more. The gene calls are TRBV25-1 and TRBJ2-3; 9 nucleotides align to TRBD2. CDR3 length: 18 residues. Germline assignment: CDR1 MGHDK and CDR2 SYGVNS. V shed 3 bases, J shed 2 bases, and the junction held 12 bases outside the gene matches. The CDR3 loop is CASSDPRGAGGSTDTQYF. In nucleotides, the CDR3 is TGTGCCAGCAGTGACCCCAGGGGAGCGGGAGGCTCCACAGATACGCAGTATTTT.

The J gene is TRBJ2-5, the V gene TRBV6-6; no definite D call. CDR1 and CDR2 (germline): MNHNY, SVGAGI (reference sequence). V was trimmed by 6 bases and J by 1 base, leaving 15 bases between them. This CDR3 has 15 residues. The CDR3 reads CASSSTLSSQETQYF. The CDR3 coding sequence is TGTGCCAGCAGCTCCACCTTGTCATCCCAAGAGACCCAGTACTTC.

A remark on this clone: Different DNA sequences within this sample yield the same CDR3. The J gene is TRBJ1-5, the V gene TRBV27; tentative D call: TRBD1 (6 bases). The germline V gene encodes CDR1 MNHEY and CDR2 SMNVEV (reference sequence). This CDR3 has 14 residues. V was trimmed by 5 bases and J by 2 bases, leaving 10 bases between them. The CDR3 DNA follows: TGTGCCAGCAGTCCCCGACAGGGCAATCAGCCCCAGCATTTT. This sequence encodes CASSPRQGNQPQHF.

The genes are TRBV11-2 and TRBJ1-1; no clear D gene. Looked up from germline, CDR1 is SGHAT and CDR2 is FQNNGV. The V end lost 0 bases, the J end lost 1 base, and 15 bases lay between the germline ends. The CDR3 extends over 17 amino acids. This CDR3 reads CASSLDGLTGRNTEAFF. The CDR3 nucleotides read TGTGCCAGCAGCTTAGACGGGTTAACGGGGAGGAACACTGAAGCTTTCTTT.

For the CDR3, the DNA is TGCGCCAGCAGCTTGGGCGGGACGAGCTCCTACAATGAGCAGTTCTTC. The encoded protein is CASSLGGTSSYNEQFF. This chain joins TRBV5-1 and TRBJ2-1; tentatively, D is TRBD2 (6 bases). CDR3 length: 16 amino acids. Trimming pared 0 bases from V and 0 bases from J, leaving 10 bases between. The germline V gene encodes CDR1 SGHRS and CDR2 YFSETQ.

V is TRBV6-1 and J is TRBJ2-7; 12 nucleotides match TRBD2. Per the germline V gene, CDR1 is MNHNS and CDR2 is SASEGT. The CDR3 covers 17 residues. The junction had 8 bases not matched to a gene; V was cut back by 4 bases and J by 1 base. The CDR3 sequence: CASSALAGGVGSYEQYF. The CDR3 nucleotides are TGTGCCAGCAGTGCCCTAGCGGGAGGGGTGGGGTCCTACGAGCAGTACTTC.

The CDR3 sequence: CASSLRTGPEQFF. The CDR3 bases are TGTGCCAGCAGCCTCAGGACAGGGCCTGAGCAGTTCTTC. V gene TRBV5-4 combines with J gene TRBJ2-1; 8 bases line up with TRBD1. V was pared by 4 bases and J by 9 bases, with 6 bases of the junction left unmatched. Germline lookup yields CDR1 SGHNT and CDR2 YYREEE (reference sequence). The CDR3 consists of 13 residues.

Note on this clone: This likely came from a read error, as a far larger clone is one base away. The V call is TRBV15, the J call TRBJ2-1; TRBD2 matches at 7 bases. The junction had 4 bases not matched to a gene; V was cut back by 1 base and J by 10 bases. The CDR3 runs 13 residues. In germline, CDR1 is LNHNV, CDR2 YYDKDF (reference sequence). This CDR3 reads CATSRVAGEEQFF. CDR3 DNA: TGTGCCACCAGCAGAGTTGCGGGAGAAGAGCAGTTCTTC.

Comments on this clone: Other nucleotide sequences in the sample specify the same CDR3. V and J are TRBV7-9 and TRBJ1-1; D unresolved. Trimming cost V 2 bases and J 2 bases, with 3 bases left between them. In germline, CDR1 is SEHNR, CDR2 FQNEAQ (reference sequence). This CDR3 has 12 amino acids. CDR3 residues: CASSLLNTEAFF. The DNA of the CDR3 is TGTGCCAGCAGCTTACTTAACACTGAAGCTTTCTTT.

This clone came up a few times. The chain's CDR3 is CASSGQGLNTEAFF. The CDR3 nucleotides read TGTGCCAGCAGCGGGCAGGGTCTGAACACTGAAGCTTTCTTT. The V and J genes are TRBV28 and TRBJ1-1, with D tentatively TRBD1 (5 bases). Trimming cost V 6 bases and J 0 bases, with 11 bases left between them. Looked up from germline, CDR1 is MDHEN and CDR2 is SYDVKM. The CDR3 is 14 amino acids.